This passage covers 15 T cell receptor beta chains from one sample sequenced in a study of T cell responses to AZD1222 COVID-19 vaccine. Sequenced by immunoSEQ multiplex PCR; TCRdb stores in-frame clones only, minus some. The table shows roughly 150,000 clones, with about 91% occurring only once. The sample in question was peripheral blood, obtained on day 0 of AZD1222 vaccination. The receptors were sampled from an adult in good health.

V gene TRBV4-1 combines with J gene TRBJ2-7, with TRBD2 as a possible D gene (6 bases). CDR1 is MGHRA, CDR2 YSYEKL, per germline. V lost 1 base and J 6 bases, leaving 19 bases between the germline ends. The CDR3 totals 16 residues. This chain's CDR3 is CASSQGPPGVLGEQYF. The CDR3 DNA follows: TGCGCCAGCAGCCAAGGGCCGCCGGGGGTGCTCGGCGAGCAGTACTTC.

The V and J genes are TRBV11-2 and TRBJ1-2; no clear D gene. CDR1 and CDR2 from the germline V gene are SGHAT and FQNNGV. Between the trimmed V and J ends, which lost 4 bases and 4 bases, there was a span of 13 bases. The length of the CDR3 is 14 residues. The CDR3 DNA sequence: TGTGCCAGCAGCTCCCGAGGCCCCGCCTATGGCTACACCTTC. Translated: CASSSRGPAYGYTF.

The chain couples TRBV4-1 to TRBJ2-7; TRBD1 matches at 10 bases. The germline V gene has CDR1 MGHRA and CDR2 YSYEKL. Unmatched junction bases numbered 7, after V lost 2 bases and J lost 3 bases. CDR3 length equals 16 residues. Written as DNA, the CDR3 is TGCGCCAGCAGCCAAAAAATGGGACAGGGGCTCTACGAGCAGTACTTC. Translating it yields CASSQKMGQGLYEQYF.

The count of this clone is one. The chain couples TRBV3-1 (or the pseudogene TRBV3-2) to TRBJ2-1, with TRBD1 identical over 9 bases. With 2 bases clipped from V and 5 bases from J, the junction kept 4 bases outside the gene matches. Germline assignment: CDR1 LGHDT and CDR2 YNNKEL (reference sequence). CDR3 size: 15 residues. The CDR3: CASSQTGGGNNEQFF. CDR3 bases: TGTGCCAGCAGCCAAACAGGGGGCGGGAACAATGAGCAGTTCTTC.

The chain employs TRBV4-3 and TRBJ1-2, with 10 bases identical to TRBD1. The CDR3 extends over 17 amino acids. The germline CDR1 and CDR2 sequences are LGHNA and YSLEER. V shed 2 bases, J shed 4 bases, and the junction held 10 bases outside the gene matches. For the CDR3, the DNA is TGCGCCAGCAGCCAAACGACAGGGGGCGGGATACTCTATGGCTACACCTTC. Protein: CASSQTTGGGILYGYTF.

This chain links TRBV7-7 with TRBJ2-2; D remains ambiguous. Per germline, CDR1 SSHAT and CDR2 FNYEAQ (reference sequence). The CDR3 covers 15 residues. Deletions cut 2 bases from V and 1 base from J, with 8 bases between. The CDR3 DNA reads as TGTGCCAGCAGCTTATATGAAGGGAACACCGGGGAGCTGTTTTTT. This translates into CASSLYEGNTGELFF.

The chain employs TRBV4-1 and TRBJ1-6; D may be TRBD1 (5 bases). Germline V gives CDR1 MGHRA, CDR2 YSYEKL. V was shortened by 2 bases and J by 5 bases, with 16 bases between the two germline ends. The length of the CDR3 is 17 residues. The CDR3 reads CASSQPLTGTDNSPLHF. The DNA of the CDR3 is TGCGCCAGCAGCCAACCCCTAACCGGGACTGATAATTCACCCCTCCACTTT.

V gene TRBV7-9 combines with J gene TRBJ2-4; either TRBD1 or TRBD2 may supply D (5 bases each). Per the germline V gene, CDR1 is SEHNR and CDR2 is FQNEAQ (reference sequence). V dropped 6 bases and J dropped 6 bases, with 21 bases sitting between them. The CDR3 totals 16 residues. The CDR3 protein is CASSSQVRDPLNIQYF. The CDR3 DNA follows: TGTGCCAGCAGTTCGCAGGTCCGGGACCCCTTAAACATTCAGTACTTC. The entire variable domain, with the rest obtained from reference TRBV7-9 and TRBJ2-4, is as follows: DTGVSQNPRHKITKRGQNVTFRCDPISEHNRLYWYRQTLGQGPEFLTYFQNEAQLEKSRLLSDRFSAERPKGSFSTLEIQRTEQGDSAMYLCASSSQVRDPLNIQYFGAGTRLSVL.

This clone has a handful of counts. This chain joins TRBV19 and TRBJ1-5; D gene unclear. Trimming left V 7 bases short and J 0 bases short, with 7 bases between. Germline loops: CDR1 LNHDA, CDR2 SQIVND (reference sequence). CDR3 length: 13 residues. In DNA, the CDR3 is TGTGCCAGTACTGTCAATAGCAATCAGCCCCAGCATTTT. Residues: CASTVNSNQPQHF.

The V call is TRBV5-5, the J call TRBJ1-2; D is uncertain. In germline, CDR1 is SGHKS, CDR2 YYEKEE (reference sequence). Trimming took 2 bases from V and 8 from J, leaving 10 bases between them. The CDR3 length is 12 residues. CDR3 in amino acids: CASSLTVGGYTF. The DNA for the CDR3 is TGTGCCAGCAGCTTAACGGTCGGGGGCTACACCTTC. Filled out from reference TRBV5-5 and TRBJ1-2, the complete variable domain reads DAGVTQSPTHLIKTRGQQVTLRCSPISGHKSVSWYQQVLGQGPQFIFQYYEKEERGRGNFPDRFSARQFPNYSSELNVNALLLGDSALYLCASSLTVGGYTFGSGTRLTVV.

In DNA form, the CDR3 reads TGTGCCAGTAGTGCCGACGAGGCCGGCGGCAATCAGCCCCAGCATTTT. It translates to CASSADEAGGNQPQHF. The chain is built from TRBV19 and TRBJ1-5; no clear D. The CDR3 totals 16 residues. From germline, CDR1 is LNHDA and CDR2 SQIVND (reference sequence). Trimming took 5 bases from V and 2 from J, leaving 16 bases between them.

This rearrangement joins TRBV9 to TRBJ1-6, with D perhaps matching TRBD1 (6 bases). Deletions cut 4 bases from V and 7 bases from J, with 12 bases between. Per the germline V gene, CDR1 is SGDLS and CDR2 is YYNGEE. The CDR3 sequence is 14 residues long. The CDR3 DNA reads as TGTGCCAGCAGCCAGGGGACATGGAATTCACCCCTCCACTTT. It codes for CASSQGTWNSPLHF.

This sequence joins TRBV29-1 and TRBJ2-1; 7 bases are a match to TRBD1. With 4 bases clipped from V and 7 bases from J, the junction kept 4 bases outside the gene matches. The germline V gene has CDR1 SQVTM and CDR2 ANQGSEA. CDR3 length: 12 amino acids. In DNA form, the CDR3 reads TGCAGCGTTGGACAGGGTGGGAATGAGCAGTTCTTC. Translating gives CSVGQGGNEQFF.

This clone was seen more than once but under ten times. This chain links TRBV5-4 with TRBJ1-1, with 7 bases lining up with TRBD1. CDR3 length: 14 amino acids. The germline CDR1 and CDR2 sequences are SGHNT and YYREEE (reference sequence). J was trimmed by 2 bases and V by 4 bases; bases with no gene match: 5. In DNA form, the CDR3 reads TGTGCCAGCAGCCCAAGACAGGGTAACACTGAAGCTTTCTTT. It specifies CASSPRQGNTEAFF.

For the CDR3, the DNA is TGTGCCAGCAGCTCCCTGAGAGAGGGGGCAGGCACCGGGGAGCTGTTTTTT. Translating it yields CASSSLREGAGTGELFF. V and J are TRBV7-6 and TRBJ2-2, with 7 bases identical to TRBD1. V was pared by 4 bases and J by 4 bases, with 12 bases of the junction left unmatched. The CDR3 loop spans 17 amino acids. Germline values: CDR1 SGHVS, CDR2 FNYEAQ.